Sequencing of this T cell receptor (beta chain) was carried out in a study of memory CD4+ T cells and cytomegalovirus serostatus. The CDR3 covers 14 residues. Germline loops: CDR1 GTSNPN, CDR2 SVGIG (reference sequence). V was clipped by 2 bases and J by 6 bases, with 14 bases between them. This clone was detected only a few times. Source study methods: Out-of-frame sequences were removed, leaving about 2,300,000 distinct TCRbeta sequences. The repertoire was sequenced with immunoSEQ multiplex PCR; TCRdb's copy has only in-frame clones and lacks some. V and J calls and clone size are those listed in that table; D and trimming were worked out from the DNA. This table has some 95,000 clones, about four fifths appearing once. Single viable CD3+CD4+CD8-CD45RO+ cells were sorted as the memory CD4+ T cells. CMV serostatus came from serum IgG against pp150, pp28, p38, p52.

Sequenced: memory CD4+ T cells from blood. This clonotype originated in an adult in good health and CMV-seropositive. The V and J genes are TRBV30 and TRBJ1-5; TRBD1 might be the D (5 bases). Here the CDR3 DNA reads TGTGCCTGGAGTAAGGGGCTGGGAGTTCAGCCCCAGCATTTT. Amino acids: CAWSKGLGVQPQHF.